These 21 T cell receptor beta chains share one sample of origin, sequenced in a study of CD8 T cells in Susac syndrome. With random hexamers, roughly 0.45 to 1 ug RNA was reverse transcribed. One entry per CDR3 protein, called by TCRdb with MiXCR from the immunoSEQ multiplex PCR reads. The sample lists 71,000 or so distinct CDR3 sequences, roughly 93% seen once, with over 0.12% in the top ten. The sample was CD4+ T cells from PBMCs. These receptors were collected from a human donor with Susac syndrome.

The chain recombines TRBV18 with TRBJ2-2, with TRBD1 matching 8 bases. V was pared by 6 bases and J by 1 base, with 4 bases of the junction left unmatched. The CDR3 covers 15 residues. CDR1 and CDR2 from the germline V gene are KGHSH and LQKENI. CDR3 loop: CASSLGTGNTGELFF. The CDR3 coding sequence is TGTGCCAGCTCCCTTGGGACAGGGAACACCGGGGAGCTGTTTTTT.

CDR3 in amino acids: CAAGGGGEISGANVLTF. The CDR3 region has the DNA TGTGCCGCGGGGGGCGGTGGAGAGATCTCTGGGGCCAACGTCCTGACTTTC. This rearrangement joins TRBV7-9 to TRBJ2-6; 8 bases are a match to TRBD2. This CDR3 spans 17 amino acids. The germline CDR1 and CDR2 sequences are SEHNR and FQNEAQ (reference sequence). J was trimmed by 0 bases and V by 11 bases; bases with no gene match: 12.

The V gene is TRBV7-2, the J gene TRBJ1-5; D is perhaps TRBD1 (5 bases). CDR3 length: 17 amino acids. CDR1 is SGHTA, CDR2 FQGNSA, per germline. V was cut by 5 bases and J by 0 bases, with 17 bases left in between. In DNA form, the CDR3 reads TGTGCCAGCAGCCTAGGAGGAGGGGCGTATAGCAATCAGCCCCAGCATTTT. It encodes CASSLGGGAYSNQPQHF.

The chain links TRBV18 to TRBJ2-1, with D possibly being TRBD2 (7 bases). CDR1 is KGHSH, CDR2 LQKENI, per germline. The CDR3 is 17 residues long. V was trimmed by 2 bases and J by 3 bases, leaving 17 bases between them. This chain's CDR3 is CASSPSAAGARYNEQFF. DNA of the CDR3: TGTGCCAGCTCACCATCCGCTGCGGGGGCCCGCTACAATGAGCAGTTCTTC.

The V gene is TRBV4-2, the J gene TRBJ2-5; D remains ambiguous. The CDR3 is 15 residues long. Deletions cut 1 base from V and 4 bases from J, with 13 bases between. Germline CDR1 LGHNA, CDR2 YNFKEQ. Here the CDR3 DNA reads TGTGCCAGCAGCCAAGTGGCTCGAAGCCGAGAGACCCAGTACTTC. It codes for CASSQVARSRETQYF.

V usage is TRBV3-1 and J usage is TRBJ2-7; TRBD1 aligns across 7 bases. Germline assignment: CDR1 LGHDT and CDR2 YNNKEL (reference sequence). The J segment lost 3 bases and the V segment lost 1 base, leaving 9 bases of the junction unmatched. The CDR3 is 16 amino acids. The CDR3: CASSQVGRDRGYEQYF. As DNA, the CDR3 is TGTGCCAGCAGCCAAGTGGGCCGGGACAGAGGCTACGAGCAGTACTTC.

V gene TRBV20-1 combines with J gene TRBJ2-7; 9 nucleotides line up with TRBD1. Trimming at V came to 6 bases and at J to 3 bases, leaving 6 bases not matched to a gene. CDR1 is DFQATT, CDR2 SNEGSKA, per germline (reference sequence). CDR3 length equals 13 residues. CDR3 in amino acids: CSATETGGYEQYF. CDR3 in DNA: TGCAGTGCCACTGAGACAGGGGGCTACGAGCAGTACTTC.

The chain uses TRBV4-2 and TRBJ2-5; perhaps TRBD1 as D (5 bases). V lost 0 bases and J lost 4, with 9 bases in between. The germline gives CDR1 LGHNA, CDR2 YNFKEQ. CDR3 length: 14 amino acids. CDR3 in DNA: TGTGCCAGCAGCCAAGATTTTAGGGGAGAGACCCAGTACTTC. Its protein product is CASSQDFRGETQYF.

V usage is TRBV6-1 and J usage is TRBJ1-1; possibly TRBD1 for D (5 bases). Germline V CDR1 and CDR2: MNHNS, SASEGT. This CDR3 is built from 14 residues. V was clipped by 1 base and J by 2 bases, with 8 bases between them. This CDR3 reads CASSEDGGNTEAFF. The CDR3 DNA is TGTGCCAGCAGTGAAGATGGGGGTAACACTGAAGCTTTCTTT.

The chain combines TRBV7-2 with TRBJ1-4; 9 positions match TRBD1. CDR1 and CDR2 (germline): SGHTA, FQGNSA. Trimming removed 5 bases from V and 8 bases from J; junction bases left unmatched: 18. This CDR3 has 18 residues. The CDR3 DNA is TGTGCCAGCAGCCCCACCCCCTTCACAGGGGGCGGATGGGAAAAACTGTTTTTT. Its protein product is CASSPTPFTGGGWEKLFF.

CDR3 sequence: CASSPTETEAFF. DNA for the CDR3: TGTGCCAGCTCACCAACAGAAACTGAAGCTTTCTTT. The chain is built from TRBV18 and TRBJ1-1; D gene unclear. The CDR3 runs 12 residues. The V end was cut by 2 bases, the J end by 5 bases, with 6 bases between. Germline-derived CDR1 and CDR2 are KGHSH and LQKENI. The whole variable domain, remainder taken from reference TRBV18 and TRBJ1-1, is NAGVMQNPRHLVRRRGQEARLRCSPMKGHSHVYWYRQLPEEGLKFMVYLQKENIIDESGMPKERFSAEFPKEGPSILRIQQVVRGDSAAYFCASSPTETEAFFGQGTRLTVV.

The V and J genes are TRBV30 and TRBJ2-3; D ambiguous. Trimming took off 7 bases at V and 0 bases at J, with 14 bases between the two ends. CDR1 is GTSNPN, CDR2 SVGIG, per germline (reference sequence). This CDR3 spans 14 amino acids. The CDR3 nucleotides are TGTGCCTTTGAACAGATACCTAGCACAGATACGCAGTATTTT. Amino acid sequence: CAFEQIPSTDTQYF. Drawing the rest from reference TRBV30 and TRBJ2-3, the complete variable domain is SQTIHQWPATLVQPVGSPLSLECTVEGTSNPNLYWYRQAAGRGLQLLFYSVGIGQISSEVPQNLSASRPQDRQFILSSKKLLLSDSGFYLCAFEQIPSTDTQYFGPGTRLTVL.

The rearrangement links TRBV5-1 to TRBJ2-6, with 10 bases fitting TRBD1. Trimming at V came to 4 bases and at J to 0 bases, leaving 7 bases not matched to a gene. The CDR3 contains 18 residues. Germline V gene lookup returns CDR1 SGHRS and CDR2 YFSETQ. The CDR3 protein is CASSPRDRGTSGANVLTF. CDR3 coding DNA: TGCGCCAGCAGCCCCCGGGACAGGGGAACCTCTGGGGCCAACGTCCTGACTTTC.

This clonotype was detected only once. The V and J genes are TRBV5-1 and TRBJ2-2; maybe TRBD1 (5 bases). Looked up from germline, CDR1 is SGHRS and CDR2 is YFSETQ. The length of the CDR3 is 16 residues. The germline V and J ends were trimmed by 1 base and 5 bases, with 15 bases remaining between them. The DNA for the CDR3 is TGCGCCAGCAGCTTGTTAGGGGCCGATGGGACCGGGGAGCTGTTTTTT. Translating gives CASSLLGADGTGELFF.

The chain has TRBV19 and TRBJ2-6, with TRBD2 as a possible D gene (5 bases). V was clipped by 3 bases and J by 6 bases, with 12 bases between them. This CDR3 contains 15 residues. CDR1 and CDR2 (germline): LNHDA, SQIVND (reference sequence). The CDR3 spells CASSIGQEEANVLTF. In DNA, the CDR3 is TGTGCCAGTAGTATCGGTCAGGAGGAGGCCAACGTCCTGACTTTC.

V and J are TRBV13 and TRBJ2-5; tentatively, D is TRBD2 (6 bases). V was trimmed by 6 bases and J by 5 bases, leaving 16 bases between them. The CDR3 consists of 14 residues. Germline CDR1 reads PRHDT; CDR2 reads FYEKMQ (reference sequence). CDR3 sequence: CASSRRGSGETQYF. In nucleotides, the CDR3 is TGTGCCAGCAGTCGACGGGGGAGTGGGGAGACCCAGTACTTC.

V gene TRBV19 combines with J gene TRBJ2-2; D tentatively fits TRBD1 or TRBD2 (6 bases each). The CDR3 loop spans 20 amino acids. The germline gives CDR1 LNHDA, CDR2 SQIVND (reference sequence). Deletions cut 2 bases from V and 0 bases from J, with 22 bases between. CDR3 loop: CASSIRGGIVSGPNTGELFF. The CDR3 DNA sequence: TGTGCCAGTAGTATAAGAGGGGGGATTGTTTCGGGACCGAACACCGGGGAGCTGTTTTTT.

The V call is TRBV30, the J call TRBJ1-5; 9 positions agree with TRBD1. The trim removed 0 bases at V and 4 bases at J, leaving 7 bases unmatched. There are 16 residues in the CDR3. Per the germline V gene, CDR1 is GTSNPN and CDR2 is SVGIG (reference sequence). In nucleotides, the CDR3 is TGTGCCTGGAGTGTCTGGGGACAGGGAGGGAATCAGCCCCAGCATTTT. It codes for CAWSVWGQGGNQPQHF.

The chain couples TRBV5-1 to TRBJ2-1, with TRBD2 matching 8 bases. V shed 4 bases, J shed 1 base, and the junction held 4 bases outside the gene matches. The CDR3 extends over 15 amino acids. The germline CDR1 and CDR2 sequences are SGHRS and YFSETQ. DNA of the CDR3: TGCGCCAGCAGCCAACGGGGGGGATCCTACAATGAGCAGTTCTTC. Amino acid sequence: CASSQRGGSYNEQFF. Complete variable domain (other parts from reference TRBV5-1 and TRBJ2-1): KAGVTQTPRYLIKTRGQQVTLSCSPISGHRSVSWYQQTPGQGLQFLFEYFSETQRNKGNFPGRFSGRQFSNSRSEMNVSTLELGDSALYLCASSQRGGSYNEQFFGPGTRLTVL.

The J gene is TRBJ2-7, the V gene TRBV7-2; D call uncertain. CDR3 size: 15 residues. V lost 4 bases to trimming and J lost 2 bases, with 15 bases between them. Germline V gene data show CDR1 as SGHTA and CDR2 as FQGNSA. The CDR3 here is CASSSHTSPTYEQYF. As DNA, the CDR3 is TGTGCCAGCAGCTCGCATACAAGCCCTACCTACGAGCAGTACTTC.

The rearrangement joins TRBV12-3 or TRBV12-4 to TRBJ2-1; 8 bases are a match to TRBD1. The J segment lost 5 bases and the V segment lost 6 bases, leaving 9 bases of the junction unmatched. This CDR3 spans 15 amino acids. The CDR3 nucleotides are TGTGCCAGCAGGTCAGGGGGCTCAGGACACAATGAGCAGTTCTTC. Residues: CASRSGGSGHNEQFF.